The following is a TCR beta chain sequence with its context. Authors' methods: Using reference gene primer amplification, nucleated cell counts were estimated. The assay was immunoSEQ multiplex PCR, and TCRdb's table has in-frame clones only and misses some. D and trimming come from the DNA, and the V and J calls and clone size come from that table. Among 340,000 or so clones listed, over 75% were seen once. The data are from a study of blood T cell repertoires in COVID-19. Study-level background: Spain, Italy and the United States supplied samples that represented acute and convalescent COVID-19.

The germline CDR1 and CDR2 sequences are LNHNV and YYDKDF (reference sequence). Trimming pared 1 base from V and 9 bases from J, leaving 16 bases between. This CDR3 spans 16 amino acids. This receptor was obtained from a man aged 50 to 60 with active or convalescent COVID-19. The J gene is TRBJ1-6, the V gene TRBV15; D ambiguous. The sequenced material came from peripheral blood. The CDR3 loop reads CATSRGIDLNGSPLHF. CDR3 sequence (DNA): TGTGCCACCAGCAGAGGGATCGACTTGAATGGTTCACCCCTCCACTTT.